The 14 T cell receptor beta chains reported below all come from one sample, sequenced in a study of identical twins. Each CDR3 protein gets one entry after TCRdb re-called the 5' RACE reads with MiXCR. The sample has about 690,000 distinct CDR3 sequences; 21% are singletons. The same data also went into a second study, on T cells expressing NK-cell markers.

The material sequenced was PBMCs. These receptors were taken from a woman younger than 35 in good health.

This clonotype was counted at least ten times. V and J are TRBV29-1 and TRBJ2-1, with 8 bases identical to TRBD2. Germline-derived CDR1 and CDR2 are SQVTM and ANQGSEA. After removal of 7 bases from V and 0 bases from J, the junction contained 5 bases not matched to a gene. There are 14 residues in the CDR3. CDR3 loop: CSGGGTNSYNEQFF. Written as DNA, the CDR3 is TGCAGCGGCGGGGGGACCAACTCCTACAATGAGCAGTTCTTC.

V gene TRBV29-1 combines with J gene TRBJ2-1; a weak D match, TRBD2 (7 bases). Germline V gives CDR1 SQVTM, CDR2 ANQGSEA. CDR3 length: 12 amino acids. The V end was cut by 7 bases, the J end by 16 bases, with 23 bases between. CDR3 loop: CSANPEGGTLFF. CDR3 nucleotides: TGCAGCGCTAACCCTGAGGGGGGGACTCTATTCTTC.

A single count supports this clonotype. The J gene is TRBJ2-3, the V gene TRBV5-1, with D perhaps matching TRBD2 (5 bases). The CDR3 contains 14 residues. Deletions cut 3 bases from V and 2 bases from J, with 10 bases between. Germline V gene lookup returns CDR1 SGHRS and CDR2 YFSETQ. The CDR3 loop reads CASSSHRDTDTQYF. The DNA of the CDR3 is TGCGCCAGCAGCTCCCACCGGGACACAGATACGCAGTATTTT.

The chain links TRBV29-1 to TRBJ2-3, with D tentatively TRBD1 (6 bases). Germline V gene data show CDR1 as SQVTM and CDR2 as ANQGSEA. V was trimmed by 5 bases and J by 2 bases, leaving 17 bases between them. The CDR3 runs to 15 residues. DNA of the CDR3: TGCAGCGTTTCCGGGACACATGGGTTCACAGATACGCAGTATTTT. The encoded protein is CSVSGTHGFTDTQYF.

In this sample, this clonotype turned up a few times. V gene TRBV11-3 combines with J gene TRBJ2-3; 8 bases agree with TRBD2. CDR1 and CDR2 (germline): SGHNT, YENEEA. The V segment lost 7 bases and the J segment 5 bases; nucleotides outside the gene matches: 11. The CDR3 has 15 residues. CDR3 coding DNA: TGTGCCAGCAACCAGCGGGGGCCTGGAATAGATACGCAGTATTTT. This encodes CASNQRGPGIDTQYF.

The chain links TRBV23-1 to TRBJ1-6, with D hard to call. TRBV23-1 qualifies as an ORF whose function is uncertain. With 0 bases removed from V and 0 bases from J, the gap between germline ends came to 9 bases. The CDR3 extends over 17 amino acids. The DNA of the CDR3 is TGCGCCAGCAGTCAATCGGGCCTAAGCTCCTATAATTCACCCCTCCACTTT. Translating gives CASSQSGLSSYNSPLHF.

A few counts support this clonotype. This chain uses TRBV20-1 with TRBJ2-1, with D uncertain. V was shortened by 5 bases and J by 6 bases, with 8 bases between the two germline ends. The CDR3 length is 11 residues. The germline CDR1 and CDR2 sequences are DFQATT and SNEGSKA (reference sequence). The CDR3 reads CSALDGNEQFF. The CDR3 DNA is TGCAGTGCTCTGGACGGCAATGAGCAGTTCTTC.

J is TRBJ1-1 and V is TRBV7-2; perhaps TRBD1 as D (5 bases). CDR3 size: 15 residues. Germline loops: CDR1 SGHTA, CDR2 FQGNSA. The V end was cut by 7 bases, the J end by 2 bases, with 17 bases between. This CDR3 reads CASTSQLGHNTEAFF. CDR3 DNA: TGTGCCAGCACCTCACAACTCGGACACAACACTGAAGCTTTCTTT.

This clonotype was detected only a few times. In DNA, the CDR3 is TGTGCCAGCAGCTCCGGAGCCGCCCTGAAGACCCAGTACTTC. Translated: CASSSGAALKTQYF. The chain links TRBV7-9 to TRBJ2-5; D gene uncertain. CDR3 length: 14 amino acids. Per germline, CDR1 SEHNR and CDR2 FQNEAQ (reference sequence). V lost 4 bases and J 6 bases, leaving 15 bases between the germline ends.

The CDR3, as DNA: TGTGCCAGCAGCTTCGGTCAGGGAGACACCGGGGAGCTGTTTTTT. Encoded protein: CASSFGQGDTGELFF. V is TRBV7-9 and J is TRBJ2-2, with D perhaps assigned TRBD1 or TRBD2 (5 bases each). The CDR3 contains 15 residues. Deletions cut 3 bases from V and 3 bases from J, with 11 bases between. CDR1 and CDR2 from the germline V gene are SEHNR and FQNEAQ (reference sequence).

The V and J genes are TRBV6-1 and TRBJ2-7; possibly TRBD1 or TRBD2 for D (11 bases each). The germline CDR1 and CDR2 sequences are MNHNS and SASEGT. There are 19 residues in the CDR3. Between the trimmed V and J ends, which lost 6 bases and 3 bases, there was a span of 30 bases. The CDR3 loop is CASSLRTGGTGLAGYEQYF. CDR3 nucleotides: TGTGCCAGCAGCCTCAGGACAGGGGGCACCGGACTAGCGGGCTACGAGCAGTACTTC.

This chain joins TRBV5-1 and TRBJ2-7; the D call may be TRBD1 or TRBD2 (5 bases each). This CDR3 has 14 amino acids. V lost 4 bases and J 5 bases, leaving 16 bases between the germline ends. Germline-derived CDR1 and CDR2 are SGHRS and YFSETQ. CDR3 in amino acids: CASSLSSGTHEQYF. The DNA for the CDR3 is TGCGCCAGCAGCCTCTCCTCAGGGACCCACGAGCAGTACTTC. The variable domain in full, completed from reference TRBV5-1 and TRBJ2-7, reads KAGVTQTPRYLIKTRGQQVTLSCSPISGHRSVSWYQQTPGQGLQFLFEYFSETQRNKGNFPGRFSGRQFSNSRSEMNVSTLELGDSALYLCASSLSSGTHEQYFGPGTRLTVT.

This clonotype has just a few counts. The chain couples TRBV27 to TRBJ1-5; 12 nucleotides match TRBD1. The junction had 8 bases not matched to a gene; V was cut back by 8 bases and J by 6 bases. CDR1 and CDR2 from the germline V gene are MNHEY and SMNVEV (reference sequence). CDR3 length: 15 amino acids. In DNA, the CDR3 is TGTGCCAGCGGACCGGGACAGGGGGCTGCTCAGCCCCAGCATTTT. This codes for CASGPGQGAAQPQHF.

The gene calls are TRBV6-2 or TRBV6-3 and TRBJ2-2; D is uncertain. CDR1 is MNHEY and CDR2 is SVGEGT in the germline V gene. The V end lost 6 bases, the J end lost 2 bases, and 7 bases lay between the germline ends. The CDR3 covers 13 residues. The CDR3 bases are TGTGCCAGCAGGAAGCATAACACCGGGGAGCTGTTTTTT. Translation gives CASRKHNTGELFF.